Presented here are 17 T cell receptor beta chains from one specimen sequenced in a study of shared clonotypes between healthy human individuals. Sequencing was performed with immunoSEQ multiplex PCR; in TCRdb, only in-frame clones are kept and a portion is missing. Of 2 million to 2.5 million clones listed, under 95% were seen once; the top ten hold 0.36%. Sequences were obtained from naive CD4+ T cells from PBMCs. Subset noted: CD45RA+ positively selected. All receptors derive from a man between 18 and 35 years old in good health. Some clones in this sample may be carry-over from other donors' samples.

The chain carries TRBV2 and TRBJ1-6, with 9 bases that match TRBD1. V lost 6 bases and J lost 6; bases outside the gene matches: 3. Germline V gene data show CDR1 as SNHLY and CDR2 as FYNNEI. The CDR3 runs to 14 residues. CDR3 DNA: TGTGCCAGCAGCTCGACAGGGGGTAATTCACCCCTCCACTTT. Residues: CASSSTGGNSPLHF.

V and J are TRBV19 and TRBJ1-2, with 7 bases lining up with TRBD1. Germline trimming cut 4 bases from V and 2 bases from J; bases unmatched to any gene: 4. This CDR3 contains 14 residues. Germline CDR1 LNHDA, CDR2 SQIVND (reference sequence). CDR3 sequence (DNA): TGTGCCAGTAGTACACAACAGGGGAACTATGGCTACACCTTC. It encodes CASSTQQGNYGYTF.

The sample holds one count of this clone. The CDR3 is CASRTSGRADTQYF. The CDR3 region has the DNA TGTGCCAGTAGGACTTCGGGCCGAGCAGATACGCAGTATTTT. The V and J genes are TRBV19 and TRBJ2-3; D unclear. The CDR3 runs 14 residues. CDR1 LNHDA and CDR2 SQIVND come from the germline V gene (reference sequence). V dropped 6 bases and J dropped 4 bases, with 14 bases sitting between them.

The J gene is TRBJ2-7, the V gene TRBV9; the D is unclear. This CDR3 comprises 14 residues. The V end lost 2 bases, the J end lost 1 base, and 10 bases lay between the germline ends. In germline, CDR1 is SGDLS, CDR2 YYNGEE. The CDR3 DNA reads as TGTGCCAGCAGCGTCTCTACACTATCCTACGAGCAGTACTTC. Residues: CASSVSTLSYEQYF.

In its sample, this clone was seen once. The rearrangement joins TRBV7-9 to TRBJ2-7, with 10 bases identical to TRBD2. V dropped 2 bases and J dropped 5; count of bases not matched to a gene: 15. In germline, CDR1 is SEHNR, CDR2 FQNEAQ (reference sequence). CDR3 size: 18 residues. The CDR3 reads CASSLTIGESGRANEQYF. The CDR3 region has the DNA TGTGCCAGCAGCTTAACGATTGGAGAGAGCGGGAGGGCTAACGAGCAGTACTTC.

The rearrangement joins TRBV5-1 to TRBJ2-2; the D is unclear. This CDR3 has 15 amino acids. The germline V and J ends were trimmed by 1 base and 3 bases, with 10 bases remaining between them. From germline, CDR1 is SGHRS and CDR2 YFSETQ. The CDR3 bases are TGCGCCAGCAGCTTGTGGGGATTGGACACCGGGGAGCTGTTTTTT. The encoded protein is CASSLWGLDTGELFF.

Comments on this clone: A junction end diverges from the germline sequence, so it may reflect a read error. This sequence joins TRBV30 and TRBJ1-6; no definite D call. This CDR3 has 11 residues. Germline V CDR1 and CDR2: GTSNPN, SVGIG (reference sequence). CDR3 nucleotide sequence: TGTGCTTCCCGCCCCGGTTCAGCCCTCCACTTT. This translates into CASRPGSALHF.

This chain joins TRBV7-8 and TRBJ1-5; D call uncertain. This CDR3 region has 13 residues. V was pared by 3 bases and J by 6 bases, with 9 bases between. Germline V gene lookup returns CDR1 SGHVS and CDR2 FQNEAQ. The CDR3 DNA follows: TGTGCCAGCAGCTTTTCCGCAGGTCAGCCCCAGCATTTT. Translated, it gives CASSFSAGQPQHF.

The chain recombines TRBV28 with TRBJ2-2; TRBD1 is a possible D gene (6 bases). The CDR3 is 14 residues long. The germline gives CDR1 MDHEN, CDR2 SYDVKM. The ends were cut back, 9 bases at V and 3 bases at J, with 14 bases in the middle. For the CDR3, the DNA is TGTGCCAGTCTCATGGCAGGGGACACCGGGGAGCTGTTTTTT. This codes for CASLMAGDTGELFF. Together with reference TRBV28 and TRBJ2-2, the CDR3 gives the full variable domain: DVKVTQSSRYLVKRTGEKVFLECVQDMDHENMFWYRQDPGLGLRLIYFSYDVKMKEKGDIPEGYSVSREKKERFSLILESASTNQTSMYLCASLMAGDTGELFFGEGSRLTVL.

J is TRBJ1-5 and V is TRBV7-5; the D segment call TRBD1 is taken from the table without a DNA check. TRBV7-5 is recorded as a pseudogene. The CDR3 is made up of 13 amino acids. CDR3 DNA: TGTGTCAGAAGCTACAGGGGCGATCAGCCCCAGCATTTT. Amino acid sequence: CVRSYRGDQPQHF.

This sequence joins TRBV27 and TRBJ1-2, with 10 bases that match TRBD1. Germline V gene lookup returns CDR1 MNHEY and CDR2 SMNVEV (reference sequence). The CDR3 consists of 13 residues. Trimming cost V 10 bases and J 5 bases; bases outside gene matches: 7. The CDR3 bases are TGTGCCACGGGACAGGGGCTTGGGTATGGCTACACCTTC. Its translation is CATGQGLGYGYTF.

V usage is TRBV6-5 and J usage is TRBJ1-3; 7 bases are shared with TRBD1. Germline CDR1 is MNHEY and CDR2 is SVGAGI. After removal of 5 bases from V and 2 bases from J, the junction contained 3 bases not matched to a gene. CDR3 length: 14 residues. The CDR3 coding sequence is TGTGCCAGCAGTCGTCAGGGGGCTGGAAACACCATATATTTT. Amino acid sequence: CASSRQGAGNTIYF.

The V call is TRBV7-9, the J call TRBJ2-7; D is possibly TRBD1 or TRBD2 (5 bases each). The CDR3 totals 14 residues. Germline V gene sequence: CDR1 SEHNR, CDR2 FQNEAQ (reference sequence). The V and J ends lost 5 bases and 6 bases respectively, with 17 bases between them. CDR3 sequence (DNA): TGTGCCAGCAGCCCAGGGTACCGAGGGTCCGAGCAGTACTTC. Translating gives CASSPGYRGSEQYF.

This clone was observed a few times. This chain links TRBV14 with TRBJ1-1, with a weak D call TRBD1 (5 bases). The ends were cut back, 3 bases at V and 5 bases at J, with 19 bases in the middle. Germline values: CDR1 SGHDN, CDR2 FVKESK. The CDR3 is made up of 16 amino acids. In DNA form, the CDR3 reads TGTGCCAGCAGCCAGTATGGGGCGGGGTCGGCTACTGAAGCTTTCTTT. Protein product: CASSQYGAGSATEAFF. Complete variable domain (other parts from reference TRBV14 and TRBJ1-1): EAGVTQFPSHSVIEKGQTVTLRCDPISGHDNLYWYRRVMGKEIKFLLHFVKESKQDESGMPNNRFLAERTGGTYSTLKVQPAELEDSGVYFCASSQYGAGSATEAFFGQGTRLTVV.

V usage is TRBV6-1 and J usage is TRBJ2-1; D is unresolved. Between the trimmed V and J ends, which lost 5 bases and 2 bases, there was a span of 10 bases. CDR1 MNHNS and CDR2 SASEGT come from the germline V gene. CDR3 length equals 14 residues. The CDR3 DNA follows: TGTGCCAGCAGTTTAGAGGCCACCTACAATGAGCAGTTCTTC. Translation gives CASSLEATYNEQFF.

V gene TRBV19 combines with J gene TRBJ1-3, with D uncertain. This CDR3 contains 15 residues. V lost 3 bases and J lost 0, with 9 bases in between. Germline assignment: CDR1 LNHDA and CDR2 SQIVND (reference sequence). The CDR3 sequence is CASSILRYSGNTIYF. The CDR3 nucleotides are TGTGCCAGTAGTATCCTCCGCTACTCTGGAAACACCATATATTTT.

The chain has TRBV5-5 and TRBJ2-3, with D perhaps matching TRBD1 (6 bases). CDR1 SGHKS and CDR2 YYEKEE come from the germline V gene (reference sequence). The CDR3 is 15 residues long. V lost 0 bases to trimming and J lost 0 bases, with 8 bases between them. CDR3 amino acids: CASSLGQGSTDTQYF. The CDR3 DNA sequence: TGTGCCAGCAGCTTGGGTCAGGGGAGCACAGATACGCAGTATTTT. Drawing the rest from reference TRBV5-5 and TRBJ2-3, the complete variable domain is DAGVTQSPTHLIKTRGQQVTLRCSPISGHKSVSWYQQVLGQGPQFIFQYYEKEERGRGNFPDRFSARQFPNYSSELNVNALLLGDSALYLCASSLGQGSTDTQYFGPGTRLTVL.